This passage covers 28 T cell receptor beta chains from one sample sequenced in a study of cytomegalovirus exposure and HLA in healthy donors. A multiplex PCR was run with 60 Vbeta primers and 13 Jbeta primers. Sequencing used immunoSEQ multiplex PCR; TCRdb keeps in-frame clones, though not all of them. The sample has fewer than 110,000 clones. Sequenced sample: PBMCs. Source of these receptors: a man aged 40-49 years in good health and CMV-seronegative.

J is TRBJ1-4 and V is TRBV5-5; 7 bases align to TRBD1. The CDR3 consists of 16 residues. Trimming removed 4 bases from V and 2 bases from J; junction bases left unmatched: 8. The germline V gene encodes CDR1 SGHKS and CDR2 YYEKEE (reference sequence). CDR3 sequence: CASSRGKGGTNEKLFF. The DNA for the CDR3 is TGTGCCAGCAGCCGGGGGAAAGGGGGCACTAATGAAAAACTGTTTTTT.

Details on this clone: Germline and junction disagree at one end, which may indicate a read error. This chain connects TRBV4-2 to TRBJ1-2; D gene uncertain. Germline assignment: CDR1 LGHNA and CDR2 YNFKEQ. The CDR3 contains 14 residues. Written as DNA, the CDR3 is TGTGCCAGCAGCTATCCGGGCCCAAGGGAGGGATTCGCCTTC. Amino acid sequence: CASSYPGPREGFAF.

Here the CDR3 DNA reads TGTGCCAGCAGTTCCCTTGGAGGGGGCGCAGGTCAGCCCCAGCATTTT. Protein: CASSSLGGGAGQPQHF. The rearrangement joins TRBV28 to TRBJ1-5; 7 bases are shared with TRBD1. Germline V gives CDR1 MDHEN, CDR2 SYDVKM. This CDR3 comprises 16 residues. V trimming: 4 bases; J trimming: 6 bases; junction bases outside the gene matches: 12. Combining the CDR3 with reference TRBV28 and TRBJ1-5 gives the whole variable domain DVKVTQSSRYLVKRTGEKVFLECVQDMDHENMFWYRQDPGLGLRLIYFSYDVKMKEKGDIPEGYSVSREKKERFSLILESASTNQTSMYLCASSSLGGGAGQPQHFGDGTRLSIL.

V gene TRBV5-1 combines with J gene TRBJ2-2, with a tentative D call TRBD1 (6 bases). Germline CDR1 SGHRS, CDR2 YFSETQ. CDR3 size: 14 residues. Trimming left V 5 bases short and J 0 bases short, with 8 bases between. The CDR3 region is CASRTGTNTGELFF. The DNA for the CDR3 is TGCGCCAGCAGAACAGGGACGAACACCGGGGAGCTGTTTTTT.

This chain connects TRBV6-5 to TRBJ1-2; possible D gene TRBD1, 5 bases. V was shortened by 3 bases and J by 3 bases, with 14 bases between the two germline ends. Per germline, CDR1 MNHEY and CDR2 SVGAGI. The CDR3 length is 15 residues. The CDR3 spells CASSYAGGMDYGYTF. CDR3 sequence (DNA): TGTGCCAGCAGTTATGCCGGGGGGATGGACTATGGCTACACCTTC.

The chain carries TRBV7-8 and TRBJ2-5, with TRBD2 matching over 10 bases. Germline-derived CDR1 and CDR2 are SGHVS and FQNEAQ. V was clipped by 1 base and J by 2 bases; unmatched bases: 10. The CDR3 has 18 amino acids. CDR3 nucleotides: TGTGCCAGCAGCTTAGGGCTAGCGGGAGACCCCGTTCAAGAGACCCAGTACTTC. As protein: CASSLGLAGDPVQETQYF. The variable domain in full, with the rest retrieved from reference TRBV7-8 and TRBJ2-5, is GAGVSQSPRYKVAKRGQDVALRCDPISGHVSLFWYQQALGQGPEFLTYFQNEAQLDKSGLPSDRFFAERPEGSVSTLKIQRTQQEDSAVYLCASSLGLAGDPVQETQYFGPGTRLLVL.

J is TRBJ2-1 and V is TRBV25-1; 8 nucleotides match TRBD1. In germline, CDR1 is MGHDK, CDR2 SYGVNS. With V trimmed by 3 bases and J by 7 bases, 5 bases remained unmatched. This CDR3 contains 14 residues. CDR3 in amino acids: CASSEVTGVNEQFF. CDR3 bases: TGTGCCAGCAGTGAGGTGACAGGGGTTAATGAGCAGTTCTTC.

The chain recombines TRBV7-9 with TRBJ1-1; D gene uncertain. The CDR3 has 14 amino acids. From germline, CDR1 is SEHNR and CDR2 FQNEAQ (reference sequence). Trimming took 4 bases from V and 7 from J, leaving 16 bases between them. CDR3 amino acids: CASSSAGISLEAFF. CDR3 DNA sequence: TGTGCCAGCAGCTCGGCGGGGATATCCCTTGAAGCTTTCTTT.

This rearrangement joins TRBV7-8 to TRBJ2-7; TRBD1 matches 10 bases. The germline V gene has CDR1 SGHVS and CDR2 FQNEAQ. The length of the CDR3 is 16 residues. With 3 bases clipped from V and 1 base from J, the junction kept 6 bases outside the gene matches. CDR3 DNA: TGTGCCAGCAGCTTGGCGGACAGGGGGGATTCCTACGAGCAGTACTTC. Its protein is CASSLADRGDSYEQYF.

The V call is TRBV10-2, the J call TRBJ2-7; 8 bases fit TRBD1. J was trimmed by 5 bases and V by 7 bases; bases with no gene match: 10. The germline V gene encodes CDR1 WSHSY and CDR2 SAAADI. The CDR3 has 14 residues. Written as DNA, the CDR3 is TGCGCCAGCATGGAGGACAGGGCGAGAAACGAGCAGTACTTC. Translation gives CASMEDRARNEQYF.

The chain employs TRBV6-1 and TRBJ1-5; possible D gene TRBD1, 5 bases. This CDR3 comprises 15 residues. V lost 6 bases and J lost 0, with 12 bases in between. Germline CDR1 reads MNHNS; CDR2 reads SASEGT. The CDR3 protein is CASRRQFYSNQPQHF. Here the CDR3 DNA reads TGTGCCAGCAGGAGACAGTTTTATAGCAATCAGCCCCAGCATTTT.

This sequence joins TRBV20-1 and TRBJ2-4; no reliable D call. CDR1 and CDR2 from the germline V gene are DFQATT and SNEGSKA (reference sequence). V was shortened by 3 bases and J by 8 bases, with 8 bases between the two germline ends. The CDR3 has 11 amino acids. The CDR3 region has the DNA TGCAGTGCTAGGGTTGAGGACATTCAGTACTTC. Translating gives CSARVEDIQYF.

The V and J genes are TRBV28 and TRBJ2-1; 7 nucleotides agree with TRBD2. V lost 6 bases to trimming and J lost 7 bases; unmatched junction nucleotides: 12. The CDR3 is made up of 15 amino acids. The germline CDR1 and CDR2 sequences are MDHEN and SYDVKM. CDR3 bases: TGTGCCAGCAGAGAGCGGGGCCCTGACCTGAATGAGCAGTTCTTC. Translation gives CASRERGPDLNEQFF.

This chain joins TRBV7-9 and TRBJ2-1; TRBD2 aligns across 8 bases. V dropped 5 bases and J dropped 9; count of bases not matched to a gene: 15. CDR1 is SEHNR, CDR2 FQNEAQ, per germline (reference sequence). This CDR3 is 16 amino acids long. The CDR3 reads CASSPGGTQAAGEQFF. The CDR3, as DNA: TGTGCCAGCAGCCCGGGGGGGACTCAGGCAGCAGGTGAGCAGTTCTTC.

This rearrangement joins TRBV25-1 to TRBJ2-2, with 9 bases identical to TRBD2. The junction had 9 bases not matched to a gene; V was cut back by 5 bases and J by 5 bases. The germline CDR1 and CDR2 sequences are MGHDK and SYGVNS. The CDR3 contains 16 residues. This CDR3 reads CASSRALAGRTGELFF. For the CDR3, the DNA is TGTGCCAGCAGTAGGGCGCTAGCGGGAAGAACCGGGGAGCTGTTTTTT.

CDR3 in DNA: TGCGCCAGCAGCTTGGGACAGGGGATAGGCAATGAGCAGTTCTTC. Protein product: CASSLGQGIGNEQFF. The gene calls are TRBV5-1 and TRBJ2-1; 8 nucleotides align to TRBD1. The CDR3 has 15 amino acids. Germline values: CDR1 SGHRS, CDR2 YFSETQ. V dropped 0 bases and J dropped 6; count of bases not matched to a gene: 5. The full variable domain, in which reference TRBV5-1 and TRBJ2-1 provide the parts outside the CDR3, is KAGVTQTPRYLIKTRGQQVTLSCSPISGHRSVSWYQQTPGQGLQFLFEYFSETQRNKGNFPGRFSGRQFSNSRSEMNVSTLELGDSALYLCASSLGQGIGNEQFFGPGTRLTVL.

The chain employs TRBV2 and TRBJ1-5; D is uncertain. Per germline, CDR1 SNHLY and CDR2 FYNNEI. The CDR3 is made up of 14 amino acids. V lost 0 bases and J lost 4, with 7 bases in between. The CDR3: CASSEAWENQPQHF. For the CDR3, the DNA is TGTGCCAGCAGTGAAGCGTGGGAGAATCAGCCCCAGCATTTT.

The chain has TRBV2 and TRBJ1-2; maybe TRBD1 (5 bases). V shed 0 bases and J shed 6 bases, with 14 bases lying between them. The CDR3 sequence is 15 residues long. The germline gives CDR1 SNHLY, CDR2 FYNNEI. CDR3 in amino acids: CASSEAGSRGHGYTF. For the CDR3, the DNA is TGTGCCAGCAGTGAAGCCGGGTCTAGGGGCCATGGCTACACCTTC.

V usage is TRBV30 and J usage is TRBJ1-6, with D maybe TRBD1 (6 bases). V lost 5 bases and J lost 6, with 17 bases in between. The germline gives CDR1 GTSNPN, CDR2 SVGIG (reference sequence). This CDR3 spans 15 amino acids. The CDR3 DNA is TGTGCCTGGGCAAAGGGGGATGGGGGTAATTCACCCCTCCACTTT. Translated, it gives CAWAKGDGGNSPLHF.

CDR3: CAWENRGLWGYTF. CDR3 nucleotides: TGTGCCTGGGAAAACAGGGGGCTGTGGGGCTACACCTTC. This chain links TRBV30 with TRBJ1-2; TRBD1 agrees at 9 bases. Germline values: CDR1 GTSNPN, CDR2 SVGIG (reference sequence). CDR3 length: 13 amino acids. V lost 5 bases, J lost 8 bases, and 9 bases stayed unmatched.

This sequence joins TRBV27 and TRBJ1-1, with 11 positions matching TRBD1. The V gene end was trimmed by 4 bases and the J gene end by 3 bases; junction bases not matched to a gene: 10. Germline CDR1 and CDR2: MNHEY and SMNVEV (reference sequence). This CDR3 region has 17 residues. DNA of the CDR3: TGTGCCAGCAGTTCCCGTTTAGGACAGGGGGCACACACTGAAGCTTTCTTT. Translated: CASSSRLGQGAHTEAFF.

The V call is TRBV4-1, the J call TRBJ1-6; D gene unclear. This CDR3 is built from 17 residues. Trimming pared 3 bases from V and 7 bases from J, leaving 19 bases between. Germline V lookup: CDR1 MGHRA, CDR2 YSYEKL. DNA for the CDR3: TGCGCCAGCAGCCATTTAGCACCACGCAGACGAAATTCACCCCTCCACTTT. This translates into CASSHLAPRRRNSPLHF.

The chain recombines TRBV30 with TRBJ1-6; D remains ambiguous. This CDR3 contains 13 residues. Germline V gives CDR1 GTSNPN, CDR2 SVGIG (reference sequence). V shed 1 base and J shed 6 bases, with 7 bases lying between them. The CDR3 nucleotides are TGTGCCTGGAGTGATAACTTTAATTCACCCCTCCACTTT. Protein product: CAWSDNFNSPLHF.

With regard to this clone: Other DNA sequences in this specimen translate into the identical CDR3. For the CDR3, the DNA is TGTGCCAGTAGTATAACCGGAACAGGGGGCTTGAAGGCTGAAGCTTTCTTT. Amino acid sequence: CASSITGTGGLKAEAFF. This sequence joins TRBV19 and TRBJ1-1; the match to TRBD1 covers 9 bases. V lost 2 bases, J lost 6 bases, and 13 bases stayed unmatched. Germline V gene data show CDR1 as LNHDA and CDR2 as SQIVND (reference sequence). The CDR3 has 17 amino acids.

This chain links TRBV30 with TRBJ1-4; 12 nucleotides agree with TRBD1. With 2 bases clipped from V and 9 bases from J, the junction kept 4 bases outside the gene matches. From germline, CDR1 is GTSNPN and CDR2 SVGIG (reference sequence). This CDR3 comprises 14 residues. Here the CDR3 reads CAWSLGQGAKKLFF. The CDR3 DNA follows: TGTGCCTGGAGTTTGGGACAGGGGGCTAAAAAACTGTTTTTT.

The rearrangement uses TRBV5-1 and TRBJ2-5; a possible D gene is TRBD2 (6 bases). V dropped 4 bases and J dropped 3 bases, with 19 bases sitting between them. From germline, CDR1 is SGHRS and CDR2 YFSETQ. The CDR3 is made up of 16 amino acids. CDR3 sequence reads: CASSPMSVTRKETQYF. DNA for the CDR3: TGCGCCAGCAGCCCGATGTCAGTGACTAGAAAAGAGACCCAGTACTTC.

The J gene is TRBJ2-3, the V gene TRBV7-9; 7 bases map to TRBD2. The CDR3 totals 14 residues. V lost 3 bases to trimming and J lost 2 bases; unmatched junction nucleotides: 2. Germline CDR1 is SEHNR and CDR2 is FQNEAQ (reference sequence). DNA of the CDR3: TGTGCCAGCAGCTTTCGGGGGGACACAGATACGCAGTATTTT. It is translated as CASSFRGDTDTQYF. Full variable domain (remainder filled in from reference TRBV7-9 and TRBJ2-3): DTGVSQNPRHKITKRGQNVTFRCDPISEHNRLYWYRQTLGQGPEFLTYFQNEAQLEKSRLLSDRFSAERPKGSFSTLEIQRTEQGDSAMYLCASSFRGDTDTQYFGPGTRLTVL.

J is TRBJ2-3 and V is TRBV7-2, with a weak D call TRBD2 (5 bases). Trimming took 5 bases from V and 1 from J, leaving 16 bases between them. Germline values: CDR1 SGHTA, CDR2 FQGNSA. The length of the CDR3 is 16 residues. The CDR3 DNA reads TGTGCCAGCAGCCGAGACTATCCTGATCGCACAGATACGCAGTATTTT. Protein product: CASSRDYPDRTDTQYF.